The clone carrying this T cell receptor beta chain was detected once. Its cognate antigen is unknown. The table came from immunoSEQ multiplex PCR; TCRdb's copy has only in-frame clones and leaves some out. The data hold about 62,000 clones, with 70% to 80% observed a single time. The entry originates in a study of radiotherapy plus CTLA-4 blockade in lung cancer. Regarding the study as a whole: In blood, TCR clones derived from the tumor expanded after radiotherapy plus ipilimumab.

Germline loops: CDR1 ENHRY, CDR2 SYGVKD. The V segment lost 2 bases and the J segment 4 bases; nucleotides outside the gene matches: 2. The CDR3 extends over 15 amino acids. The chain has TRBV10-3 and TRBJ2-3; TRBD2 agrees at 11 bases. The input for sequencing was peripheral blood, taken from a patient treated with radiotherapy plus ipilimumab. This receptor was identified in a human donor with non-small cell lung cancer who had a complete response to radiotherapy plus ipilimumab. The CDR3 spells CAISETSGRADTQYF. CDR3 DNA sequence: TGTGCCATCAGTGAGACTAGCGGGAGAGCAGATACGCAGTATTTT.